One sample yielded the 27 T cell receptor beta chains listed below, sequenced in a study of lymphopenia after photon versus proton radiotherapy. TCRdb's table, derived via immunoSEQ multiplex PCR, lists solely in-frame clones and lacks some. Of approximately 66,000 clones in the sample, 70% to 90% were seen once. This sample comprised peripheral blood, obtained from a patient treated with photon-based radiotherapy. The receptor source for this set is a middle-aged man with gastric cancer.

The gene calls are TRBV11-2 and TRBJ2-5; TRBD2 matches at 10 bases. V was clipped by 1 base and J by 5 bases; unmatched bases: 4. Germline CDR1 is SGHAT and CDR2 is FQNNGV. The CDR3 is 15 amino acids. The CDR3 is CASSLGAGGMETQYF. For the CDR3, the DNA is TGTGCCAGCAGCTTAGGAGCGGGGGGGATGGAGACCCAGTACTTC.

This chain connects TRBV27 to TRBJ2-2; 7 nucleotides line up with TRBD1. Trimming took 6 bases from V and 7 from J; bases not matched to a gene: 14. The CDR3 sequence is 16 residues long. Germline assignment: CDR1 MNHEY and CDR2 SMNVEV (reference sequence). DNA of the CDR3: TGTGCCAGCAGCCCTTCTAAAGGGGGCGCCGGCGGGGAGCTGTTTTTT. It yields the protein CASSPSKGGAGGELFF.

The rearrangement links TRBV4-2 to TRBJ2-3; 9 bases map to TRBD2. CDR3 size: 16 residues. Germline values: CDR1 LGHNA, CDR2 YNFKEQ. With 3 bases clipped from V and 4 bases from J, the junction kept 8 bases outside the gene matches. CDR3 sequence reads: CASSQGGGAPPDTQYF. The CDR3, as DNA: TGTGCCAGCAGCCAGGGCGGGGGGGCCCCCCCAGATACGCAGTATTTT.

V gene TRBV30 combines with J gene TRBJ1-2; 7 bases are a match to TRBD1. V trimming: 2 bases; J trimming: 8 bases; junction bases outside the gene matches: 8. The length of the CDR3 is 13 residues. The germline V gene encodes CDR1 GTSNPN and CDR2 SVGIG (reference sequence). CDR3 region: CAWSRRQGGGYTF. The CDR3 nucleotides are TGTGCCTGGAGTCGTCGACAGGGTGGCGGCTACACCTTC.

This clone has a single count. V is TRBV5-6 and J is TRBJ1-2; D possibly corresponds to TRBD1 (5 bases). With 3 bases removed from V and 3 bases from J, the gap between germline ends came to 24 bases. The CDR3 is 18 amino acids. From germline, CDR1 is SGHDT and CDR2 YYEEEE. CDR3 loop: CASSSLKGRDVIDYGYTF. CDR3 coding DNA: TGTGCCAGCAGCTCCCTAAAGGGCAGGGATGTTATTGACTATGGCTACACCTTC.

The CDR3 spells CASSLLSNEQFF. In DNA, the CDR3 is TGTGCCAGCAGCTTATTATCGAATGAGCAGTTCTTC. The V gene is TRBV7-2, the J gene TRBJ2-1; D is uncertain. This CDR3 spans 12 amino acids. V was cut by 2 bases and J by 7 bases, with 6 bases left in between. The germline V gene encodes CDR1 SGHTA and CDR2 FQGNSA.

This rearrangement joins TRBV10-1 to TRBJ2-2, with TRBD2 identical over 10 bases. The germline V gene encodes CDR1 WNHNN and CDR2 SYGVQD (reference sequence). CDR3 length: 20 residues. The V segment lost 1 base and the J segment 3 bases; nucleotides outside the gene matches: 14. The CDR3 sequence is CASSEYWSGGAYRDTGELFF. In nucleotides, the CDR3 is TGCGCCAGCAGTGAGTATTGGAGCGGGGGGGCGTATCGGGACACCGGGGAGCTGTTTTTT.

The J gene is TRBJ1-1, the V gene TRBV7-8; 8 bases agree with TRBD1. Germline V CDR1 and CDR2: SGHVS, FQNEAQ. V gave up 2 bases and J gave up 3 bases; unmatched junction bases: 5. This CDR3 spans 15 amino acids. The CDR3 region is CASSLSPQGDTEAFF. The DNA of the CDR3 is TGTGCCAGCAGCTTATCCCCACAGGGGGACACTGAAGCTTTCTTT.

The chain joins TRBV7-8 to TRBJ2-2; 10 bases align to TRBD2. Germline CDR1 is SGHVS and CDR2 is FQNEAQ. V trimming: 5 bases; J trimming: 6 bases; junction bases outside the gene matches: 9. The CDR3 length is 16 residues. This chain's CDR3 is CASSTASGGAPGELFF. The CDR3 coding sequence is TGTGCCAGCAGCACAGCGAGCGGGGGGGCCCCCGGGGAGCTGTTTTTT.

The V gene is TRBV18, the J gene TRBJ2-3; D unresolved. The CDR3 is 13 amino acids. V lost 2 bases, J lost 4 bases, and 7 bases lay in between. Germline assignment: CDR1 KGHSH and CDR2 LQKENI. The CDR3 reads CASSPSGADTQYF. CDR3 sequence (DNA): TGTGCCAGCTCACCATCCGGAGCAGATACGCAGTATTTT.

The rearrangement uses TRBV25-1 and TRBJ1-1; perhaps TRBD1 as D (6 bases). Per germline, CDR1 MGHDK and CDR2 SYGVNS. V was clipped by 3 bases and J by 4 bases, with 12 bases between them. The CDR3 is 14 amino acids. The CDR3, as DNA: TGTGCCAGCAGTGACAGGGGTCTAAGCACTGAAGCTTTCTTT. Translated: CASSDRGLSTEAFF.

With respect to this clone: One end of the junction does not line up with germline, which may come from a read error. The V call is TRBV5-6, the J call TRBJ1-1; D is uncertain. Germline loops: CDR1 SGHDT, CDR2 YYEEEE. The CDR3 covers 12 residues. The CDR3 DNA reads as TGTGCCAGCAGCTTGGCCGAAACTGGAGCTTTCTTT. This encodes CASSLAETGAFF.

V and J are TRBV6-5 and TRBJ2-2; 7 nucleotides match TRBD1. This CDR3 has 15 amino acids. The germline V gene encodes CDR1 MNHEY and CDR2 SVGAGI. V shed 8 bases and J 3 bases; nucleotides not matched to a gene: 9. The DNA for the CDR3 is TGTGCCAGCCGAGACAGGGAGAGGTACACCGGGGAGCTGTTTTTT. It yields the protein CASRDRERYTGELFF.

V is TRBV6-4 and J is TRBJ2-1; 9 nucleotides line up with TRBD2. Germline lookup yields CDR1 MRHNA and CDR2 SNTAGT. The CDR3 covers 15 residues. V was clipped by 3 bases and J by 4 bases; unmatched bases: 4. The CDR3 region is CASSEASGTYNEQFF. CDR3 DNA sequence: TGTGCCAGCAGTGAGGCTAGCGGGACATACAATGAGCAGTTCTTC.

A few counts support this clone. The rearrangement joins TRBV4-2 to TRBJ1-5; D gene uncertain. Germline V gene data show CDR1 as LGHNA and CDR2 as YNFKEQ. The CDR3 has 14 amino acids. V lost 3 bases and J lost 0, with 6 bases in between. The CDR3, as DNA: TGTGCCAGCAGCCAGGCCCATAGCAATCAGCCCCAGCATTTT. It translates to CASSQAHSNQPQHF.

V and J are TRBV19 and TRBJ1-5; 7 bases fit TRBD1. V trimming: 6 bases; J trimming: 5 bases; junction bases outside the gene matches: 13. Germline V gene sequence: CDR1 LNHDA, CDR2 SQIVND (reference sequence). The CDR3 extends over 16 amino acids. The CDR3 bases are TGTGCCAGTAGCCGACCGAGACAGGGTTCCCATCAGCCCCAGCATTTT. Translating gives CASSRPRQGSHQPQHF.

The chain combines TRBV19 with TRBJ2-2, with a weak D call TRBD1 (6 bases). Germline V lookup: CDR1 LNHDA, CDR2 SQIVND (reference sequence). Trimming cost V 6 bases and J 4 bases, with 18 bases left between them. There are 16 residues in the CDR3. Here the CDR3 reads CASSIPGHRFTGELFF. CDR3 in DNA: TGTGCCAGTAGCATTCCGGGACACAGATTCACCGGGGAGCTGTTTTTT.

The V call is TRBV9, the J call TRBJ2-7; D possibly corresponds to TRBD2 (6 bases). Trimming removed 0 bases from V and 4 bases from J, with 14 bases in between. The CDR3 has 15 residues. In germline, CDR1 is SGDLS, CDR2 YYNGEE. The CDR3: CASSVGGGEGYEQYF. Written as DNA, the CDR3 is TGTGCCAGCAGCGTAGGGGGCGGGGAAGGTTACGAGCAGTACTTC.

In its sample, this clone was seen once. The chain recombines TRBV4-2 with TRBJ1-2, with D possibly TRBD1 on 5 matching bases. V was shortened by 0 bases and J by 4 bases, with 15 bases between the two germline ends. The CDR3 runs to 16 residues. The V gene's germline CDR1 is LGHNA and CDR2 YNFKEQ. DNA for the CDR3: TGTGCCAGCAGCCAAGAAATTGGACCAGGGATCTATGGCTACACCTTC. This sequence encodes CASSQEIGPGIYGYTF.

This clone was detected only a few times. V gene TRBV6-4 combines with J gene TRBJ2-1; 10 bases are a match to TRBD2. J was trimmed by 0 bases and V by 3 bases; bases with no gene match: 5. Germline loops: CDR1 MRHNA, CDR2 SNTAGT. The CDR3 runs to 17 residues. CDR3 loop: CASSEGSGGSSYNEQFF. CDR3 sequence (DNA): TGTGCCAGCAGTGAGGGTAGCGGGGGGAGCTCCTACAATGAGCAGTTCTTC.

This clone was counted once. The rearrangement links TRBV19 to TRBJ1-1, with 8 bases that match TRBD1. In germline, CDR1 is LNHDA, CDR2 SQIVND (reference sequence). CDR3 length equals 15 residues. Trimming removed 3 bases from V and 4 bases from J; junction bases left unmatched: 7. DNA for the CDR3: TGTGCCAGTAGTATCCCCTCAGGGGGCGTCACTGAAGCTTTCTTT. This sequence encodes CASSIPSGGVTEAFF.

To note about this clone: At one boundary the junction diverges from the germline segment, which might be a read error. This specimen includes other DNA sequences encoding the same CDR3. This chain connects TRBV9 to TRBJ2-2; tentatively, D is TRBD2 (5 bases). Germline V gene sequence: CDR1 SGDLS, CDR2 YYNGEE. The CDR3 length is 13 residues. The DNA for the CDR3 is TGTGCCAGCAGCCCTCGAGTCACCGGGGAACTGTTTTTT. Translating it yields CASSPRVTGELFF. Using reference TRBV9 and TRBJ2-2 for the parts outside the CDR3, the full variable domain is DSGVTQTPKHLITATGQRVTLRCSPRSGDLSVYWYQQSLDQGLQFLIQYYNGEERAKGNILERFSAQQFPDLHSELNLSSLELGDSALYFCASSPRVTGELFFGEGSRLTVL.

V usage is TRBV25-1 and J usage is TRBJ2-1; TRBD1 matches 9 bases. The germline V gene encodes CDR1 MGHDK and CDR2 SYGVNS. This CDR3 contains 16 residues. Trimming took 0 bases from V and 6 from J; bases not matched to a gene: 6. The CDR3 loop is CASSEYTGQGTNEQFF. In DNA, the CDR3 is TGTGCCAGCAGTGAATATACCGGACAGGGGACCAATGAGCAGTTCTTC.

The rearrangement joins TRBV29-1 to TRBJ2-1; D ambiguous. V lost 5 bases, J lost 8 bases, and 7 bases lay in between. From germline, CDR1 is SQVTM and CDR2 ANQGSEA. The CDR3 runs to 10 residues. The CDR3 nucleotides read TGCAGCGTTTTGAATGATGAGCAGTTCTTC. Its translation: CSVLNDEQFF.

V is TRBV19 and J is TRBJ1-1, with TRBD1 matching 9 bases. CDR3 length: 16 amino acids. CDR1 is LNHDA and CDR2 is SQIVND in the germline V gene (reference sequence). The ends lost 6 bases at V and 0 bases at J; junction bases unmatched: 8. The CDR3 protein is CASRAWDRALNTEAFF. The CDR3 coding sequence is TGTGCCAGTAGGGCCTGGGACAGGGCGCTGAACACTGAAGCTTTCTTT. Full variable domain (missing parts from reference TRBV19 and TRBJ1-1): DGGITQSPKYLFRKEGQNVTLSCEQNLNHDAMYWYRQDPGQGLRLIYYSQIVNDFQKGDIAEGYSVSREKKESFPLTVTSAQKNPTAFYLCASRAWDRALNTEAFFGQGTRLTVV.

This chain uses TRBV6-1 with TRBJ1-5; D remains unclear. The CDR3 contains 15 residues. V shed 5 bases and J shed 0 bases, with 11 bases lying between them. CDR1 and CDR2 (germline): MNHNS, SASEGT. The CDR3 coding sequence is TGTGCCAGCAGTTCCCCGAGTGATAGCAATCAGCCCCAGCATTTT. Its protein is CASSSPSDSNQPQHF.

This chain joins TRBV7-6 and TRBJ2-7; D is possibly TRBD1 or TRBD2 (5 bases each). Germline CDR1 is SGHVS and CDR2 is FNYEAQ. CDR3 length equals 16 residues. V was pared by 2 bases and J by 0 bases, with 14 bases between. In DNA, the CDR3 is TGTGCCAGCAGCTTATCGGTCCGTGGGGGCTCCTACGAGCAGTACTTC. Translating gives CASSLSVRGGSYEQYF.